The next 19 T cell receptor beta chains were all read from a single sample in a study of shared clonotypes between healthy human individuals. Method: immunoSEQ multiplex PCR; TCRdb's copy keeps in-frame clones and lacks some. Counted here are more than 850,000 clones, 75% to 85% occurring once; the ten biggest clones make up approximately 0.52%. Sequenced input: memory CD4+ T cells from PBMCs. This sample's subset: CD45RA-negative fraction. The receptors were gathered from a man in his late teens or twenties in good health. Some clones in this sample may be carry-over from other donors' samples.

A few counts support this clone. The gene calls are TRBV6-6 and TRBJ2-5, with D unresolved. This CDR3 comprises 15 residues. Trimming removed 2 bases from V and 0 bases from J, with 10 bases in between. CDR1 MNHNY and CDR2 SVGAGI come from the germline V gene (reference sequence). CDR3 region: CASSYQLGNQETQYF. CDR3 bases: TGTGCCAGCAGTTACCAACTGGGGAACCAAGAGACCCAGTACTTC.

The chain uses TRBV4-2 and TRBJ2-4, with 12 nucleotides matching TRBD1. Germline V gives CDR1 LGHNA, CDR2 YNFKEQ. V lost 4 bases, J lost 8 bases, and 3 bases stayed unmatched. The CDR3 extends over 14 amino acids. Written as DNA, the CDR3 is TGTGCCAGCAGCCCGGGACAGGGGGCGGACATTCAGTACTTC. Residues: CASSPGQGADIQYF.

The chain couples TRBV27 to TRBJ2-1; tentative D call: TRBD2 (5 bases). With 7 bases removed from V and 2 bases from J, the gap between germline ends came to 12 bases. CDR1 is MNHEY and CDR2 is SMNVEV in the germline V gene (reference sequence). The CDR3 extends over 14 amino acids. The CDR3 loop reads CASKGLAPYNEQFF. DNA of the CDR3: TGTGCCAGCAAAGGGCTAGCCCCCTACAATGAGCAGTTCTTC.

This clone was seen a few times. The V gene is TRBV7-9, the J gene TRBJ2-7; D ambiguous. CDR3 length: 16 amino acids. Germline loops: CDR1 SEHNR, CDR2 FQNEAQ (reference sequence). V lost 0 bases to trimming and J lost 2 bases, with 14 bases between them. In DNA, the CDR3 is TGTGCCAGCAGCTTAGCGTCAAAGGGCTCTACCTACGAGCAGTACTTC. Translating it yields CASSLASKGSTYEQYF.

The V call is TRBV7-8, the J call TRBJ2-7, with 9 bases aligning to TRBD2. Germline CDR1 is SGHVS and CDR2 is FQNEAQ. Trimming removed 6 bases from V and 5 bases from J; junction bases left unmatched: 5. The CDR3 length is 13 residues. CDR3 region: CASRLRGRDEQYF. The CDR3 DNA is TGTGCCAGCAGACTGCGCGGGAGGGACGAGCAGTACTTC.

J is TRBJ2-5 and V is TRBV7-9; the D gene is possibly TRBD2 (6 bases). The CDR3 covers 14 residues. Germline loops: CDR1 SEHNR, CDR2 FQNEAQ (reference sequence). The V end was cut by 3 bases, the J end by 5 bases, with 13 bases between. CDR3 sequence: CASSFPGRGETQYF. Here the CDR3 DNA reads TGTGCCAGCAGCTTTCCGGGCCGGGGGGAGACCCAGTACTTC.

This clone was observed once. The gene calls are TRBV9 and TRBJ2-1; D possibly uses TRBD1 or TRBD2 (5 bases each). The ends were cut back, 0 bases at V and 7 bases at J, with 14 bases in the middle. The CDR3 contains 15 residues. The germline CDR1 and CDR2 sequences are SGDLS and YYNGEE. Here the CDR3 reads CASSVELVGGNEQFF. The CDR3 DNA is TGTGCCAGCAGCGTAGAACTAGTTGGGGGTAATGAGCAGTTCTTC. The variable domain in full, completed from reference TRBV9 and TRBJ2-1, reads DSGVTQTPKHLITATGQRVTLRCSPRSGDLSVYWYQQSLDQGLQFLIQYYNGEERAKGNILERFSAQQFPDLHSELNLSSLELGDSALYFCASSVELVGGNEQFFGPGTRLTVL.

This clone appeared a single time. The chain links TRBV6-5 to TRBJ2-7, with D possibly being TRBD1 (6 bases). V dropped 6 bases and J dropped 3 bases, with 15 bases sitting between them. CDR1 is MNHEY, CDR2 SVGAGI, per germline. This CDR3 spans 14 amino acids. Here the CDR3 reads CASSKQGIDYEQYF. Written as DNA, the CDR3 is TGTGCCAGCAGCAAACAGGGTATCGACTACGAGCAGTACTTC.

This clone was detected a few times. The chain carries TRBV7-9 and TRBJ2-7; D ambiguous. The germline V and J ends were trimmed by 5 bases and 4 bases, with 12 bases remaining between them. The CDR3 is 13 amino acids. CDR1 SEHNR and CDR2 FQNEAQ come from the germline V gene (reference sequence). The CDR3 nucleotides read TGTGCCAGCAGCCTCGGATACTTTTACGAGCAGTACTTC. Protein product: CASSLGYFYEQYF.

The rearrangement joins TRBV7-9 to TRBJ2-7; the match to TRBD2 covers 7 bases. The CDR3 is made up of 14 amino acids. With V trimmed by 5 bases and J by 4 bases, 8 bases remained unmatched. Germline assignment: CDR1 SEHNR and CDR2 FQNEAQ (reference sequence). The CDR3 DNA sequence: TGTGCCAGCAGCCCGGGGGGATTCAAGTACGAGCAGTACTTC. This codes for CASSPGGFKYEQYF.

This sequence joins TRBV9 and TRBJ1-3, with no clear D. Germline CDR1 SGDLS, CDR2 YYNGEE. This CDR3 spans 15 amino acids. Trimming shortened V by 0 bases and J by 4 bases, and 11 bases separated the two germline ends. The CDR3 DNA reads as TGTGCCAGCAGCGTAGCCCCAGAGCCAGGAAACACCATATATTTT. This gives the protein CASSVAPEPGNTIYF.

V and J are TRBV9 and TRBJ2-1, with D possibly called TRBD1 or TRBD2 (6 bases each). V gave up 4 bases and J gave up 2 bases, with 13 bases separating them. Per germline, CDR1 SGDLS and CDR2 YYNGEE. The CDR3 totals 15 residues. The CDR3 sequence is CASSMGAGPYNEQFF. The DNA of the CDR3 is TGTGCCAGCAGCATGGGGGCGGGACCCTACAATGAGCAGTTCTTC.

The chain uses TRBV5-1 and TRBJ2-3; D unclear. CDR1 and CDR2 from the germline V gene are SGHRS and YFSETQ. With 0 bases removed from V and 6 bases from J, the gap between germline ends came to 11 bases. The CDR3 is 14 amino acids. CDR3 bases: TGCGCCAGCAGCTTGGACCTGGGAAGCGATACGCAGTATTTT. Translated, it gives CASSLDLGSDTQYF.

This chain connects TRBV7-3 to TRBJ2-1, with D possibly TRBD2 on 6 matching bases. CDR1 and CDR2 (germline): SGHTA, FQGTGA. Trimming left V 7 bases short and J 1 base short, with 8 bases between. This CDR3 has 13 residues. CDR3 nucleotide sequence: TGTGCCAGCACCCGGGGGTCCTACAATGAGCAGTTCTTC. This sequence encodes CASTRGSYNEQFF.

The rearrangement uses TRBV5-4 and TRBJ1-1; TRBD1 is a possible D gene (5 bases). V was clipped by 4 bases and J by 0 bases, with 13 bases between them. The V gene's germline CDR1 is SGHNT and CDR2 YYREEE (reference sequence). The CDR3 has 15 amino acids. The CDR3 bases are TGTGCCAGCAGCCCTACTACAGGAATGAACACTGAAGCTTTCTTT. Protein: CASSPTTGMNTEAFF.

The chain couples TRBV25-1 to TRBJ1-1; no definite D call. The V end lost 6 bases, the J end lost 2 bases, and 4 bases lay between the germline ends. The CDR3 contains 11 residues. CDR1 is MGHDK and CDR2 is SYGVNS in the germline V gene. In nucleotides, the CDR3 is TGTGCCAGCAGAGGTAACACTGAAGCTTTCTTT. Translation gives CASRGNTEAFF.

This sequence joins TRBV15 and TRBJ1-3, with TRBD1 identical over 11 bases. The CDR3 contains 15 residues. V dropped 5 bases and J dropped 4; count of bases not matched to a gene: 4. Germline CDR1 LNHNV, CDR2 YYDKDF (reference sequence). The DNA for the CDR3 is TGTGCCACCAGCGCGGGACAGGGGGGCGGAAACACCATATATTTT. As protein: CATSAGQGGGNTIYF.

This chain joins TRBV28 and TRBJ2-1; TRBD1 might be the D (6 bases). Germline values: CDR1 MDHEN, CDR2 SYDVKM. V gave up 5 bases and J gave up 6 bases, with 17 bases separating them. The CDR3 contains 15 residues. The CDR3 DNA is TGTGCCAGCAGTCCCCATAGGGGGTTTGGCAATGAGCAGTTCTTC. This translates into CASSPHRGFGNEQFF.

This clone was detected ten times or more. The DNA of the CDR3 is TGTGCCAGCAGTGCCCGGACAGGCTTCTTCTCTGGAAACACCATATATTTT. Translating gives CASSARTGFFSGNTIYF. The gene calls are TRBV2 and TRBJ1-3; TRBD1 agrees at 7 bases. The CDR3 covers 17 residues. Per germline, CDR1 SNHLY and CDR2 FYNNEI. V trimming: 4 bases; J trimming: 0 bases; junction bases outside the gene matches: 9.